Following are 13 T cell receptor beta chains from one sample sequenced in a study of OX40 agonist ivuxolimab in advanced cancers. Clones were sequenced by immunoSEQ multiplex PCR, and TCRdb holds only the in-frame ones, with some missing. The profile shows tens of thousands of clones, less than 85% of them singletons. Here the sequenced sample was CD4+ or CD8+ T cells sorted from blood, taken in a trial of the OX40 agonist ivuxolimab. Every receptor here comes from an adult with an advanced solid tumor such as melanoma, head and neck, liver or kidney cancer.

The chain recombines TRBV19 with TRBJ2-7; 10 bases are shared with TRBD1. CDR3 size: 14 residues. CDR1 is LNHDA, CDR2 SQIVND, per germline (reference sequence). V lost 6 bases, J lost 5 bases, and 7 bases stayed unmatched. CDR3 residues: CASSDRGLINEQYF. In DNA form, the CDR3 reads TGTGCCAGTAGCGACAGGGGGCTCATAAACGAGCAGTACTTC.

Remarks on this clone: The conserved closing phenylalanine or tryptophan is absent in this CDR3, likely reflecting a read error. CDR3 DNA: TGTGCCTGGAGTGGTTCTTTCAATCAGCCCCAGCATTCT. Protein product: CAWSGSFNQPQHS. J is TRBJ1-5 and V is TRBV30; no clear D gene. Germline-derived CDR1 and CDR2 are GTSNPN and SVGIG (reference sequence). This CDR3 has 13 residues. Trimming pared 1 base from V and 3 bases from J, leaving 7 bases between.

The genes are TRBV25-1 and TRBJ2-5, with 10 nucleotides matching TRBD2. The V gene's germline CDR1 is MGHDK and CDR2 SYGVNS. The CDR3 has 16 amino acids. The J segment lost 4 bases and the V segment lost 4 bases, leaving 9 bases of the junction unmatched. In nucleotides, the CDR3 is TGTGCCAGCAGTGGAGTACTGAGCGGGGGGGGAGAGACCCAGTACTTC. Residues: CASSGVLSGGGETQYF.

This chain's CDR3 is CASSYSGGGETDTQYF. The CDR3 coding sequence is TGTGCCAGCAGTTACTCTGGAGGGGGCGAGACAGATACGCAGTATTTT. V is TRBV6-5 and J is TRBJ2-3, with TRBD1 as a possible D gene (7 bases). Trimming removed 0 bases at V and 3 bases at J, with 13 bases between. This CDR3 has 16 amino acids. Germline CDR1 MNHEY, CDR2 SVGAGI.

The J gene is TRBJ2-3, the V gene TRBV2; TRBD2 matches at 9 bases. J was trimmed by 3 bases and V by 1 base; bases with no gene match: 2. CDR3 length: 15 amino acids. Germline-derived CDR1 and CDR2 are SNHLY and FYNNEI. CDR3 residues: CASSEGGLATDTQYF. CDR3 bases: TGTGCCAGCAGTGAAGGGGGACTAGCTACAGATACGCAGTATTTT. The whole variable domain, filled in from reference TRBV2 and TRBJ2-3, reads EPEVTQTPSHQVTQMGQEVILRCVPISNHLYFYWYRQILGQKVEFLVSFYNNEISEKSEIFDDQFSVERPDGSNFTLKIRSTKLEDSAMYFCASSEGGLATDTQYFGPGTRLTVL.

This rearrangement joins TRBV7-2 to TRBJ1-2, with TRBD1 matching over 7 bases. V gave up 4 bases and J gave up 6 bases; unmatched junction bases: 8. The CDR3 runs to 14 residues. Per the germline V gene, CDR1 is SGHTA and CDR2 is FQGNSA. CDR3 region: CASSSRGGGDGYTF. CDR3 DNA sequence: TGTGCCAGCAGCTCCAGGGGGGGAGGGGATGGCTACACCTTC.

Only a few counts were recorded for this clone. CDR3 sequence: CASSEYNEQFF. The CDR3 bases are TGTGCCAGCAGTGAATACAATGAGCAGTTCTTC. The rearrangement joins TRBV2 to TRBJ2-1; the D is unclear. Germline V gene lookup returns CDR1 SNHLY and CDR2 FYNNEI. V lost 2 bases and J lost 4, with 0 bases in between. The CDR3 totals 11 residues.

The chain is built from TRBV6-5 and TRBJ1-2; 7 bases are shared with TRBD1. CDR1 MNHEY and CDR2 SVGAGI come from the germline V gene. The ends lost 7 bases at V and 4 bases at J; junction bases unmatched: 12. This CDR3 spans 15 amino acids. The CDR3 nucleotides read TGTGCCAGCAAACCACAGGGGCGAGCCATCTATGGCTACACCTTC. Translation: CASKPQGRAIYGYTF.

The rearrangement uses TRBV7-2 and TRBJ2-1, with D unclear. This CDR3 comprises 15 residues. Trimming shortened V by 3 bases and J by 4 bases, and 13 bases separated the two germline ends. Per germline, CDR1 SGHTA and CDR2 FQGNSA. The CDR3 region is CASSFGGRPYNEQFF. CDR3 bases: TGTGCCAGCAGCTTCGGCGGCCGACCTTACAATGAGCAGTTCTTC. Variable domain in full (rest from reference TRBV7-2 and TRBJ2-1): GAGVSQSPSNKVTEKGKDVELRCDPISGHTALYWYRQSLGQGLEFLIYFQGNSAPDKSGLPSDRFSAERTGGSVSTLTIQRTQQEDSAVYLCASSFGGRPYNEQFFGPGTRLTVL.

The chain links TRBV30 to TRBJ2-3; D ambiguous. Trimming removed 7 bases at V and 1 base at J, with 9 bases between. From germline, CDR1 is GTSNPN and CDR2 SVGIG (reference sequence). The CDR3 sequence is 12 residues long. CDR3 nucleotide sequence: TGTGCCTCCTCGGCCGGCACAGATACGCAGTATTTT. This sequence encodes CASSAGTDTQYF.

The chain links TRBV6-1 to TRBJ2-3; a possible D gene is TRBD2 (6 bases). CDR1 is MNHNS and CDR2 is SASEGT in the germline V gene. Deletions cut 7 bases from V and 3 bases from J, with 14 bases between. The CDR3 loop spans 14 amino acids. For the CDR3, the DNA is TGTGCCAGCACATCCGGGACTCAGACAGATACGCAGTATTTT. Amino acids: CASTSGTQTDTQYF.

This clone came up a few times. The chain is built from TRBV30 and TRBJ1-5, with 9 positions matching TRBD1. CDR1 GTSNPN and CDR2 SVGIG come from the germline V gene (reference sequence). V dropped 1 base and J dropped 7; count of bases not matched to a gene: 2. The CDR3 is 13 residues long. The CDR3 protein is CAWSGQGGQPQHF. Written as DNA, the CDR3 is TGTGCCTGGAGTGGACAGGGGGGACAGCCCCAGCATTTT.

The J gene is TRBJ1-2, the V gene TRBV7-2; 8 bases are shared with TRBD1. Germline V gene sequence: CDR1 SGHTA, CDR2 FQGNSA. V lost 5 bases to trimming and J lost 8 bases; unmatched junction nucleotides: 7. The CDR3 contains 13 residues. The CDR3 sequence is CASSPDRGRGYTF. The CDR3 DNA follows: TGTGCCAGCAGCCCTGACAGGGGACGGGGCTACACCTTC.